A selection of T cell receptor beta chains follows, all from one sample in a study of OX40 agonist ivuxolimab in advanced cancers. Method: immunoSEQ multiplex PCR; TCRdb's copy keeps in-frame clones and lacks some. The table lists tens of thousands of clones, roughly 89% of them singletons. This specimen was CD4+ or CD8+ T cells sorted from blood, taken in a trial of the OX40 agonist ivuxolimab. The source is an adult with an advanced solid tumor such as melanoma, head and neck, liver or kidney cancer. The CDR3 runs from the conserved cysteine through the conserved F or W. D genes are given only for firm matches.

v_gene: TRBV4-3; d_gene: TRBD1; len: 13; j_gene: TRBJ1-1; CDR3aa: CASSRTGGTEAFF
v_gene: TRBV28; d_gene: TRBD1; len: 17; j_gene: TRBJ1-3; CDR3aa: CASSLRGSGGPGNTIYF
v_gene: TRBV10-1; d_gene: -; len: 16; j_gene: TRBJ1-2; CDR3aa: CAIQISIYPPNYGYTF
v_gene: TRBV28; d_gene: TRBD1; len: 14; j_gene: TRBJ1-1; CDR3aa: CASSPGGENTEAFF
v_gene: TRBV11-3; d_gene: -; len: 14; j_gene: TRBJ2-1; CDR3aa: CASSFLASYNEQFF
v_gene: TRBV28; d_gene: TRBD2; len: 15; j_gene: TRBJ2-7; CDR3aa: CASSDPSSGSYEQYF
v_gene: TRBV28; d_gene: TRBD1; len: 15; j_gene: TRBJ2-7; CDR3aa: CASRRMTGPHYEQYF
v_gene: TRBV7-2; d_gene: -; len: 16; j_gene: TRBJ1-2; CDR3aa: CASSLDPPGGRGGYTF
v_gene: TRBV28; d_gene: -; len: 13; j_gene: TRBJ1-3; CDR3aa: CATLGGKGNTIYF
v_gene: TRBV11-1; d_gene: -; len: 14; j_gene: TRBJ2-1; CDR3aa: CASSLGYSYNEQFF
v_gene: TRBV5-1; d_gene: TRBD2; len: 15; j_gene: TRBJ2-7; CDR3aa: CASSFPAGGVFEQYF
v_gene: TRBV30; d_gene: -; len: 13; j_gene: TRBJ1-5; CDR3aa: CAWSGADGQPQHF
v_gene: TRBV4-1; d_gene: -; len: 15; j_gene: TRBJ1-1; CDR3aa: CASSHYRGPFTEAFF
v_gene: TRBV5-1; d_gene: -; len: 12; j_gene: TRBJ2-1; CDR3aa: CASSLQGDEQFF
v_gene: TRBV18; d_gene: TRBD2; len: 16; j_gene: TRBJ2-7; CDR3aa: CASSPLAGGSGYEQYF
v_gene: TRBV28; d_gene: -; len: 12; j_gene: TRBJ1-2; CDR3aa: CASSRQAYGYTF
v_gene: TRBV7-2; d_gene: -; len: 13; j_gene: TRBJ2-3; CDR3aa: CASSQDYKGTQYF
v_gene: TRBV18; d_gene: -; len: 14; j_gene: TRBJ2-7; CDR3aa: CASSPPAPRDEQYF
v_gene: TRBV7-3; d_gene: TRBD2; len: 17; j_gene: TRBJ2-1; CDR3aa: CASSSLAGGPTGNEQFF
v_gene: TRBV29-1; d_gene: -; len: 11; j_gene: TRBJ2-1; CDR3aa: CSVDVRGGQFF
v_gene: TRBV6-5; d_gene: TRBD1; len: 14; j_gene: TRBJ2-7; CDR3aa: CASSYFGQGREQYF
v_gene: TRBV23-1; d_gene: -; len: 16; j_gene: TRBJ2-5; CDR3aa: CASSRRPTDKTETQYF
v_gene: TRBV28; d_gene: -; len: 15; j_gene: TRBJ1-5; CDR3aa: CASSLTRISNQPQHF
v_gene: TRBV4-3; d_gene: -; len: 14; j_gene: TRBJ1-5; CDR3aa: CASSQDGGGQPQHF
v_gene: TRBV28; d_gene: -; len: 14; j_gene: TRBJ1-5; CDR3aa: CASSLGPGGQPQHF
v_gene: TRBV7-2; d_gene: TRBD2; len: 16; j_gene: TRBJ2-7; CDR3aa: CASSLALTSGSYEQYF
v_gene: TRBV11-2; d_gene: -; len: 13; j_gene: TRBJ2-5; CDR3aa: CASSQERQETQYF
v_gene: TRBV7-9; d_gene: -; len: 14; j_gene: TRBJ1-2; CDR3aa: CASSLLLGLEGYTF
v_gene: TRBV5-6; d_gene: -; len: 14; j_gene: TRBJ2-1; CDR3aa: CASSLVEGKNEQFF
v_gene: TRBV5-1; d_gene: TRBD1; len: 16; j_gene: TRBJ2-1; CDR3aa: CASSLEGQGGYNEQFF
v_gene: TRBV7-3; d_gene: TRBD1; len: 14; j_gene: TRBJ2-2; CDR3aa: CASSGTGFTGELFF
v_gene: TRBV18; d_gene: -; len: 11; j_gene: TRBJ2-1; CDR3aa: CASSLMNEQFF
v_gene: TRBV19; d_gene: TRBD2; len: 15; j_gene: TRBJ2-3; CDR3aa: CASSVQRGYTDTQYF
v_gene: TRBV7-3; d_gene: TRBD1; len: 14; j_gene: TRBJ1-1; CDR3aa: CASSTTGGATEAFF
v_gene: TRBV11-3; d_gene: -; len: 11; j_gene: TRBJ2-1; CDR3aa: CASSPRNEQFF
v_gene: TRBV28; d_gene: -; len: 14; j_gene: TRBJ2-2; CDR3aa: CASTQRALTGELFF
v_gene: TRBV5-6; d_gene: -; len: 13; j_gene: TRBJ1-1; CDR3aa: CASSFRGGTEAFF
v_gene: TRBV11-2; d_gene: TRBD1; len: 14; j_gene: TRBJ2-7; CDR3aa: CASSPPTGEYEQYF
v_gene: TRBV28; d_gene: -; len: 13; j_gene: TRBJ1-1; CDR3aa: CASRPSENTEAFF
v_gene: TRBV6-6; d_gene: -; len: 13; j_gene: TRBJ1-4; CDR3aa: CASSYSGNEKLFF
v_gene: TRBV5-8; d_gene: -; len: 11; j_gene: TRBJ2-7; CDR3aa: CASTYNYEQYF
v_gene: TRBV27; d_gene: -; len: 14; j_gene: TRBJ1-1; CDR3aa: CASRSLQGRVEAFF
v_gene: TRBV28; d_gene: -; len: 16; j_gene: TRBJ1-4; CDR3aa: CASSRPGGATNEKLFF
v_gene: TRBV5-1; d_gene: -; len: 15; j_gene: TRBJ2-3; CDR3aa: CASSLAARGPDTQYF
v_gene: TRBV10-3; d_gene: TRBD1; len: 13; j_gene: TRBJ2-7; CDR3aa: CAIRRTGGDEQYF
v_gene: TRBV4-3; d_gene: TRBD1; len: 16; j_gene: TRBJ1-4; CDR3aa: CASSLLAGQGGEKLFF
v_gene: TRBV7-2; d_gene: TRBD2; len: 14; j_gene: TRBJ2-3; CDR3aa: CASSLGTSIGTQYF
v_gene: TRBV7-2; d_gene: -; len: 14; j_gene: TRBJ2-2; CDR3aa: CASIWDFHTGELFF
v_gene: TRBV5-1; d_gene: TRBD1; len: 16; j_gene: TRBJ2-3; CDR3aa: CASSVGTGVSTDTQYF
v_gene: TRBV7-2; d_gene: -; len: 13; j_gene: TRBJ1-4; CDR3aa: CASSLNRGEKLFF
v_gene: TRBV20-1; d_gene: -; len: 10; j_gene: TRBJ1-4; CDR3aa: CSAIHEKLFF
v_gene: TRBV5-1; d_gene: -; len: 12; j_gene: TRBJ2-2; CDR3aa: CASSLGVGELFF
v_gene: TRBV5-8; d_gene: -; len: 11; j_gene: TRBJ1-5; CDR3aa: CASSLSQPQHF
v_gene: TRBV5-1; d_gene: TRBD1; len: 16; j_gene: TRBJ2-7; CDR3aa: CASSPRTGGLSYEQYF
v_gene: TRBV19; d_gene: TRBD2; len: 16; j_gene: TRBJ2-1; CDR3aa: CASSAGTSGSYNEQFF
v_gene: TRBV5-4; d_gene: -; len: 15; j_gene: TRBJ2-3; CDR3aa: CASSTRQIGTDTQYF
v_gene: TRBV29-1; d_gene: -; len: 11; j_gene: TRBJ1-2; CDR3aa: CSVGSSYGYTF
v_gene: TRBV29-1; d_gene: TRBD2; len: 14; j_gene: TRBJ2-7; CDR3aa: CSVRVSGRSYEQYF
v_gene: TRBV18; d_gene: -; len: 12; j_gene: TRBJ2-5; CDR3aa: CASSPGEETQYF